A single sample gave rise to the 14 T cell receptor beta chains below, sequenced in a study of T-cell memory formation after mild COVID-19 (dated by TCRdb to the early 2020s). The library was built by means of 5' RACE. The instrument was an Illumina NovaSeq 6000. TCRdb cleaned the public reads at Q25 with fastp, built clones with MiXCR and kept in-frame beta chains. Duplicate CDR3 protein sequences are folded into a single record with the most common DNA and genes. In all, the sample holds around 340,000 distinct CDR3 sequences, and approximately 15% of those were seen once. The top ten constitute approximately 20% of the sample. The sample was PBMCs or a T cell subset sorted from them (not recorded which). The receptors were sampled from a man between 18 and 29 years old who had mild COVID-19 (a few samples of this study predate the infection). The sample titles of this study are shuffled in the database, so cell type and time point are left out; the donor was told from shared clones.

V is TRBV7-3 and J is TRBJ2-5; 8 bases are a match to TRBD2. The CDR3 extends over 17 amino acids. After removal of 3 bases from V and 4 bases from J, the junction contained 13 bases not matched to a gene. Germline-derived CDR1 and CDR2 are SGHTA and FQGTGA. For the CDR3, the DNA is TGTGCCAGCAGCTTCGTGCCGGGGGGGCGCGAGATAGAGACCCAGTACTTC. It yields the protein CASSFVPGGREIETQYF.

This clonotype occurred a few times. The V gene is TRBV6-2 or TRBV6-3, the J gene TRBJ1-5; 7 bases are a match to TRBD1. From germline, CDR1 is MNHEY and CDR2 SVGEGT. After removal of 2 bases from V and 5 bases from J, the junction contained 12 bases not matched to a gene. The CDR3 runs to 17 residues. The CDR3 bases are TGTGCCAGCAGTTACGGTCGCAGGGGGAAGGGCCATCAGCCCCAGCATTTT. Its protein product is CASSYGRRGKGHQPQHF.

This chain connects TRBV5-1 to TRBJ1-1; D is uncertain. Germline assignment: CDR1 SGHRS and CDR2 YFSETQ. Trimming left V 7 bases short and J 1 base short, with 14 bases between. The CDR3 totals 14 residues. In DNA, the CDR3 is TGCGCCAGCTTTGATGTGGCTTGGAACACTGAAGCTTTCTTT. Translated: CASFDVAWNTEAFF. Filled out from reference TRBV5-1 and TRBJ1-1, the complete variable domain reads KAGVTQTPRYLIKTRGQQVTLSCSPISGHRSVSWYQQTPGQGLQFLFEYFSETQRNKGNFPGRFSGRQFSNSRSEMNVSTLELGDSALYLCASFDVAWNTEAFFGQGTRLTVV.

The rearrangement joins TRBV12-3 or TRBV12-4 to TRBJ2-2; D not resolved. Trimming cost V 3 bases and J 7 bases, with 9 bases left between them. The CDR3 spans 13 residues. CDR3 sequence (DNA): TGTGCCAGCAGTTTTGGGCAGGTCGGGGAGCTGTTTTTT. Protein product: CASSFGQVGELFF.

There are many counts of this clonotype. J is TRBJ2-1 and V is TRBV11-2; D is ambiguous. Germline values: CDR1 SGHAT, CDR2 FQNNGV. The CDR3 is 14 amino acids. Between the trimmed V and J ends, which lost 1 base and 12 bases, there was a span of 16 bases. CDR3 nucleotide sequence: TGTGCCAGCAGCTTAGGAGACTTCACCTCCGGGCAGTTCTTC. Translated: CASSLGDFTSGQFF.

The sample holds a few counts of this clonotype. The chain links TRBV20-1 to TRBJ2-7, with a weak D call TRBD2 (6 bases). Germline V lookup: CDR1 DFQATT, CDR2 SNEGSKA (reference sequence). CDR3 length: 14 residues. V dropped 7 bases and J dropped 0 bases, with 16 bases sitting between them. CDR3 in DNA: TGCAGTGGACGGGCGGGGAGAAACTCCTACGAGCAGTACTTC. Protein: CSGRAGRNSYEQYF.

This clonotype was counted between two and nine times. The chain uses TRBV27 and TRBJ2-3; 10 bases agree with TRBD2. The CDR3 extends over 16 amino acids. Losses at the gene ends were 6 bases for V and 0 bases for J; bases not matched to a gene: 6. Germline loops: CDR1 MNHEY, CDR2 SMNVEV (reference sequence). The CDR3 DNA follows: TGTGCCAGCAGAGTTTGGACTAGCGGAAGCACAGATACGCAGTATTTT. Protein sequence: CASRVWTSGSTDTQYF.

The rearrangement joins TRBV29-1 to TRBJ1-5; D is perhaps TRBD1 (5 bases). CDR3 length equals 13 residues. The V and J ends lost 6 bases and 4 bases respectively, with 13 bases between them. CDR1 and CDR2 from the germline V gene are SQVTM and ANQGSEA. CDR3 DNA: TGCAGCGTGAGGGGTGGCGGTAATCAGCCCCAGCATTTT. Translation: CSVRGGGNQPQHF.

This clonotype was seen a few times. V and J are TRBV20-1 and TRBJ2-4; 9 bases are shared with TRBD1. V was pared by 0 bases and J by 12 bases, with 9 bases of the junction left unmatched. Per germline, CDR1 DFQATT and CDR2 SNEGSKA (reference sequence). The CDR3 contains 14 residues. The DNA of the CDR3 is TGCAGTGCTAGAGATCCCGGGACAGGGAGAAATCAGTACTTC. Its translation: CSARDPGTGRNQYF.

The CDR3 sequence is CASSNPAEAGNTIYF. CDR3 bases: TGTGCCAGCAGCAATCCAGCTGAGGCTGGAAACACCATATATTTT. This rearrangement joins TRBV7-9 to TRBJ1-3; D uncertain. The V end was cut by 5 bases, the J end by 2 bases, with 13 bases between. Germline CDR1 reads SEHNR; CDR2 reads FQNEAQ (reference sequence). The CDR3 is 15 amino acids.

Only a few counts were recorded for this clonotype. The J gene is TRBJ2-7, the V gene TRBV6-5; D remains ambiguous. Germline V lookup: CDR1 MNHEY, CDR2 SVGAGI. There are 16 residues in the CDR3. The V and J ends lost 0 bases and 2 bases respectively, with 14 bases between them. In DNA, the CDR3 is TGTGCCAGCAGTTACTCGTCGGCGGTATACCCCTACGAGCAGTACTTC. It yields the protein CASSYSSAVYPYEQYF.

The V and J genes are TRBV12-3 or TRBV12-4 and TRBJ1-2; D uncertain. The CDR3 contains 12 residues. V shed 7 bases and J shed 8 bases, with 14 bases lying between them. Here the CDR3 reads CASTLGVVGYTF. The CDR3 region has the DNA TGTGCCAGCACCCTCGGAGTCGTAGGCTACACCTTC.

This clonotype has more than one count but fewer than ten. V usage is TRBV9 and J usage is TRBJ2-7; no firm D call. Trimming shortened V by 0 bases and J by 4 bases, and 14 bases separated the two germline ends. Germline V lookup: CDR1 SGDLS, CDR2 YYNGEE. This CDR3 has 15 residues. The CDR3 sequence: CASSVGSVPEYEQYF. The DNA for the CDR3 is TGTGCCAGCAGCGTAGGAAGCGTGCCGGAGTACGAGCAGTACTTC. Supplemented by reference TRBV9 and TRBJ2-7, the full variable domain reads DSGVTQTPKHLITATGQRVTLRCSPRSGDLSVYWYQQSLDQGLQFLIQYYNGEERAKGNILERFSAQQFPDLHSELNLSSLELGDSALYFCASSVGSVPEYEQYFGPGTRLTVT.

The chain carries TRBV27 and TRBJ2-7; TRBD1 or TRBD2 may be the D gene (5 bases each). Germline V CDR1 and CDR2: MNHEY, SMNVEV (reference sequence). Deletions cut 6 bases from V and 5 bases from J, with 11 bases between. The CDR3 runs to 12 residues. DNA for the CDR3: TGTGCCAGCAGGGGGGATGCCAACGAGCAGTACGTC. Amino acid sequence: CASRGDANEQYV.